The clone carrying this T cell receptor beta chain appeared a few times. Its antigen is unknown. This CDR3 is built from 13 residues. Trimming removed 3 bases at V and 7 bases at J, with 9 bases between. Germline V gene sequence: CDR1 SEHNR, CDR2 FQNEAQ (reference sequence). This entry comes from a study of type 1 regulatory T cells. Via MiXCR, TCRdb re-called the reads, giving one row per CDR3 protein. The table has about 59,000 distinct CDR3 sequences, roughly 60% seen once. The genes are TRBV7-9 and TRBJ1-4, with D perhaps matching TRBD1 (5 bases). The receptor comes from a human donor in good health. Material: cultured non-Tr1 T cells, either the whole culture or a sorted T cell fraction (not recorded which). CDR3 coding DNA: TGTGCCAGCAGCTTCGCTACAGGTGAAAAACTGTTTTTT. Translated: CASSFATGEKLFF.